Here is one TCR beta chain with its context. The sample comes from a study of T cell responses to AZD1222 COVID-19 vaccine. Method: immunoSEQ multiplex PCR; TCRdb's copy keeps in-frame clones and lacks some. The sample yields more than 150,000 clones, 90% to 95% seen once. This specimen consisted of peripheral blood, obtained 28 days after the second AZD1222 dose. The sequence came from an adult who received the AZD1222 COVID-19 vaccine.

CDR3 sequence: CASSLGEIGGYTF. The CDR3 region has the DNA TGTGCCAGCAGTTTAGGGGAAATCGGGGGCTACACCTTC. This chain joins TRBV12-3 or TRBV12-4 and TRBJ1-2; D uncertain. V lost 1 base and J lost 8, with 11 bases in between. This CDR3 contains 13 residues.